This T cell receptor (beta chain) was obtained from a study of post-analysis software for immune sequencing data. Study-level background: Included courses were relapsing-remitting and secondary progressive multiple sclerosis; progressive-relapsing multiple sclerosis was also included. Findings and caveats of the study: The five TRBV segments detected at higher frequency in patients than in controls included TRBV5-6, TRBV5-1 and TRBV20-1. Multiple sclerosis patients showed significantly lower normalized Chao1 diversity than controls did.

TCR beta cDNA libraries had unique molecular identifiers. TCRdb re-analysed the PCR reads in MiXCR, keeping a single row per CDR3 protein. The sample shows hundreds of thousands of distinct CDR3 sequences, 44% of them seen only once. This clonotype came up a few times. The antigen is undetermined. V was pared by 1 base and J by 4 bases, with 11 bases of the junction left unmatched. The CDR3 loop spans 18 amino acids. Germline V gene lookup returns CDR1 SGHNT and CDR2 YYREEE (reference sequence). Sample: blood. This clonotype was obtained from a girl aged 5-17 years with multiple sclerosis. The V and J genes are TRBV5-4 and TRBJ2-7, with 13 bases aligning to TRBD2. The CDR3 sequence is CASSLKRLAGGPGYEQYF. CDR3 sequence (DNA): TGTGCCAGCAGCTTGAAGCGACTAGCGGGGGGCCCGGGTTACGAGCAGTACTTC.